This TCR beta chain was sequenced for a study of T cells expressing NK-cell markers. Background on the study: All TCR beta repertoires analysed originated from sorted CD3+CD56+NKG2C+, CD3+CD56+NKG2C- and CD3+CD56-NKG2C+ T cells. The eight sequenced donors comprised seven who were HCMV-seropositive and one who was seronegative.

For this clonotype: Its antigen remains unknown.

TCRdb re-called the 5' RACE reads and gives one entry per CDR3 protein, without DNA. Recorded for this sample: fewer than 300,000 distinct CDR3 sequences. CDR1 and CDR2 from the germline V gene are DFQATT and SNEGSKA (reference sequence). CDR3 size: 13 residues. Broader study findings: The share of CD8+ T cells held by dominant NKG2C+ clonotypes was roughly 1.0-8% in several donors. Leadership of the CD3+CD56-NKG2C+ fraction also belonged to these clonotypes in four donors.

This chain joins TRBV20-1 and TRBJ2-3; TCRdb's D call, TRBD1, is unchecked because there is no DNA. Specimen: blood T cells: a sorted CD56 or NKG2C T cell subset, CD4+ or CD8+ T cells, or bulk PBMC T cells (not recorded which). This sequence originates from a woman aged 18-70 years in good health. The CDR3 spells CSARVSGADTQYF.